One sample yielded the 3 T cell receptor beta chains listed below, sequenced in a study of OX40 agonist ivuxolimab in advanced cancers. Some clones are missing from TCRdb's copy, which holds only in-frame ones; the method was immunoSEQ multiplex PCR. The table shows 65,000 to 85,000 clones, with about 85% occurring only once. The sequencing used CD4+ or CD8+ T cells sorted from blood, collected in a trial of the OX40 agonist ivuxolimab. The receptor source for this set is an adult with an advanced solid tumor such as melanoma, head and neck, liver or kidney cancer.

The chain links TRBV7-3 to TRBJ1-1, with D perhaps TRBD1 (5 bases). Trimming stripped 5 bases from V and 4 bases from J, with 8 bases between. The CDR3 has 12 amino acids. Looked up from germline, CDR1 is SGHTA and CDR2 is FQGTGA. The CDR3 spells CASSRRGTEAFF. The CDR3 coding sequence is TGTGCCAGCAGCCGGAGGGGCACTGAAGCTTTCTTT.

This clone was picked up a small number of times. This chain joins TRBV29-1 and TRBJ1-4; the match to TRBD1 covers 7 bases. The CDR3 totals 13 residues. The V gene end was trimmed by 7 bases and the J gene end by 2 bases; junction bases not matched to a gene: 4. The V gene's germline CDR1 is SQVTM and CDR2 ANQGSEA. CDR3 in DNA: TGCAGCGCTAGGGGACAGACTAATGAAAAACTGTTTTTT. Protein sequence: CSARGQTNEKLFF.

V and J are TRBV27 and TRBJ1-1; tentatively, D is TRBD1 (6 bases). V lost 3 bases and J lost 6, with 14 bases in between. Germline CDR1 and CDR2: MNHEY and SMNVEV (reference sequence). The CDR3 covers 14 residues. CDR3 DNA: TGTGCCAGCAGTTTCAACAGGGTTGTGGCTGAAGCTTTCTTT. It encodes CASSFNRVVAEAFF.